The T cell receptor beta chain described here comes from a study of PD-L1 blockade in urothelial cancer. The time point: pretreatment peripheral blood. TCRdb's table, derived via immunoSEQ multiplex PCR, lists solely in-frame clones and lacks some. Here the sample spans 45,000 or so clones, approximately 78% being singletons. Deletions cut 5 bases from V and 9 bases from J, with 11 bases between. Germline V lookup: CDR1 SEHNR, CDR2 FQNEAQ (reference sequence). The CDR3 is 12 residues long. The rearrangement uses TRBV7-9 and TRBJ2-1; D might be TRBD1 (5 bases). This TCR derives from a man in his forties or fifties with urothelial cancer. Sequenced here: PBMCs, sampled around atezolizumab (anti-PD-L1) treatment. The CDR3 region is CASSPGIGEQFF. In DNA form, the CDR3 reads TGTGCCAGCAGCCCAGGGATCGGTGAGCAGTTCTTC.